This T cell receptor (beta chain) was sequenced during a study of post-analysis software for immune sequencing data. Study findings and constraints: TRBV5-6, TRBV5-1 and TRBV20-1 were among four to six TRBV segments more frequent in patients than controls.

CDR1 is SGHNT, CDR2 YYREEE, per germline (reference sequence). The J segment lost 4 bases and the V segment lost 3 bases, leaving 8 bases of the junction unmatched. The CDR3 loop spans 17 amino acids. This clonotype was detected ten times or more. As yet, its antigen is unknown. Every TCR beta cDNA library bore unique molecular identifiers. TCRdb independently ran MiXCR on the PCR reads; one entry per CDR3 protein. The sample contains about 150,000 distinct CDR3 sequences, roughly 31% of which appear only once. Specimen: blood. The chain has TRBV5-4 and TRBJ2-1, with 12 bases fitting TRBD2. The origin of this receptor is a girl aged 10-17 years with multiple sclerosis. CDR3 coding DNA: TGTGCCAGCAGCTGGGGGCTAGCGGGAGGGCCTTACAATGAGCAGTTCTTC. Translated: CASSWGLAGGPYNEQFF.